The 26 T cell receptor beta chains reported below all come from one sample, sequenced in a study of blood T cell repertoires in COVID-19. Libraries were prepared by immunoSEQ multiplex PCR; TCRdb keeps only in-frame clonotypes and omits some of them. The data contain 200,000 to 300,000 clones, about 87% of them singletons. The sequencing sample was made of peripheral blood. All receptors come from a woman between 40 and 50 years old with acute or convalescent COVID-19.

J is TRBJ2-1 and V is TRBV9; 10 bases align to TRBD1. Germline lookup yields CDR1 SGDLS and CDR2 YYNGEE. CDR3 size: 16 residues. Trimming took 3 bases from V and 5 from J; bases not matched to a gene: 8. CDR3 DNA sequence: TGTGCCAGCAGCGGAAGACGGACAGGGGGAGACAATGAGCAGTTCTTC. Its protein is CASSGRRTGGDNEQFF.

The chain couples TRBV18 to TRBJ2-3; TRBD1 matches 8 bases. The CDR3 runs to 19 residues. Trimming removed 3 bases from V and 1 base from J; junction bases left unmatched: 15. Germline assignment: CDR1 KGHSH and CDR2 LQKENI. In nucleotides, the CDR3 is TGTGCCAGCTCACCCCCGGCGCAGGGGGCGCAGGCGGGCACAGATACGCAGTATTTT. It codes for CASSPPAQGAQAGTDTQYF.

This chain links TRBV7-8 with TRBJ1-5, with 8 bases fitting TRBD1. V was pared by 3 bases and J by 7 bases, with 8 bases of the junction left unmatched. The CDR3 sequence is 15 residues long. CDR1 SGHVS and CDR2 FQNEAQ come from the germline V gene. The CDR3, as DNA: TGTGCCAGCAGCTTCTTCGGACAGGGTCAGCAGCCCCAGCATTTT. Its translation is CASSFFGQGQQPQHF.

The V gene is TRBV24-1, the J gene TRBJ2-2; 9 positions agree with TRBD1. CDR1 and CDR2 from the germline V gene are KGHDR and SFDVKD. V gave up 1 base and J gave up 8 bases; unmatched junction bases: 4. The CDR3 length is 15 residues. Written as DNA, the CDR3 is TGTGCCACCAGTGATTTAGGACAGGGGACGGGGGAGCTGTTTTTT. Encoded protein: CATSDLGQGTGELFF.

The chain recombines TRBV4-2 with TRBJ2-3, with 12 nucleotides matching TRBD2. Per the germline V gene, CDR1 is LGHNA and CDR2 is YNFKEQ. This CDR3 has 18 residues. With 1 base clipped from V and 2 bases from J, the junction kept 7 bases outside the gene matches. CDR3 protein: CASSQVGTSGRNTDTQYF. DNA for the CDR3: TGTGCCAGCAGCCAAGTCGGGACTAGCGGGCGGAACACAGATACGCAGTATTTT.

The CDR3 loop is CASSFRLKGRADNEQFF. For the CDR3, the DNA is TGTGCCAGCAGTTTCCGACTTAAGGGCCGAGCGGACAATGAGCAGTTCTTC. This rearrangement joins TRBV27 to TRBJ2-1; the D gene is possibly TRBD2 (5 bases). Trimming shortened V by 3 bases and J by 5 bases, and 20 bases separated the two germline ends. The CDR3 is 17 amino acids. Looked up from germline, CDR1 is MNHEY and CDR2 is SMNVEV (reference sequence).

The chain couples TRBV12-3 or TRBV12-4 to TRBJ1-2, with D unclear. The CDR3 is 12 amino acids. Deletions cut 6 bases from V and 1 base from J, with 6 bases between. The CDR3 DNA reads TGTGCCAGCAGGATCAGTAACTATGGCTACACCTTC. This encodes CASRISNYGYTF.

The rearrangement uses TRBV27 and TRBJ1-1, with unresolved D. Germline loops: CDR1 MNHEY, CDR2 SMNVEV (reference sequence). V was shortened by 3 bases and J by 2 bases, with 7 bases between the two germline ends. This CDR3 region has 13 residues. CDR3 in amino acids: CASSLAFNTEAFF. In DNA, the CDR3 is TGTGCCAGCAGTTTGGCCTTTAACACTGAAGCTTTCTTT.

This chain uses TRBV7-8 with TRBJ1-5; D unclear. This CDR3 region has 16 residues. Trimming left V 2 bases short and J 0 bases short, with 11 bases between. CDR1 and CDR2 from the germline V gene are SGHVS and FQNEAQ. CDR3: CASSLYQRYSNQPQHF. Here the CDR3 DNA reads TGTGCCAGCAGCTTATATCAGAGGTATAGCAATCAGCCCCAGCATTTT.

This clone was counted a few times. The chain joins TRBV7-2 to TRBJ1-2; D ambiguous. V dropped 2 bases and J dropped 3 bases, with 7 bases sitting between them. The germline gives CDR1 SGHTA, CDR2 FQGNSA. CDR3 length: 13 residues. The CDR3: CASSLSTDYGYTF. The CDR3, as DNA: TGTGCCAGCAGCTTATCTACGGACTATGGCTACACCTTC.

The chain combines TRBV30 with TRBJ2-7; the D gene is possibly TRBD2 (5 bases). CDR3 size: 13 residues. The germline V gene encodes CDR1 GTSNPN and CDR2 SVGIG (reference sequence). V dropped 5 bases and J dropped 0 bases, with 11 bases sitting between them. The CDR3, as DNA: TGTGCCTGGTCTCGGGGAACCTCCTACGAGCAGTACGTC. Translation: CAWSRGTSYEQYV.

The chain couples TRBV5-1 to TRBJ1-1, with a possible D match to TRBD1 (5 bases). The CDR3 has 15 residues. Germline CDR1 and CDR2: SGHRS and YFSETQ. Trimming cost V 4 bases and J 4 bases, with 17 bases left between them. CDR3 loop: CASSRGPGRSTEAFF. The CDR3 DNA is TGCGCCAGCAGCAGGGGCCCGGGTCGAAGCACTGAAGCTTTCTTT.

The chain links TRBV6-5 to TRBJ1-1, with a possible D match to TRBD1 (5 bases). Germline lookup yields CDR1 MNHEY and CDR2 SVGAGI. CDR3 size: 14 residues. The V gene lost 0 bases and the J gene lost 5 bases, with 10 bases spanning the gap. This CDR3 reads CASSYSGEGTEAFF. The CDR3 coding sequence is TGTGCCAGCAGTTACTCGGGGGAGGGGACTGAAGCTTTCTTT.

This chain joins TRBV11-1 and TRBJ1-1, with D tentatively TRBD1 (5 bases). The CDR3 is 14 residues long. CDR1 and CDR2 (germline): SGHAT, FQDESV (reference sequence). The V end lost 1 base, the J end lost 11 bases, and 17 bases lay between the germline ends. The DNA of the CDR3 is TGTGCCAGCAGCTTAGGGGCAGGGCTCGGTGGTGCTTTCTTT. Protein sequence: CASSLGAGLGGAFF. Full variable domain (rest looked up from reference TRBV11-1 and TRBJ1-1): EAEVAQSPRYKITEKSQAVAFWCDPISGHATLYWYRQILGQGPELLVQFQDESVVDDSQLPKDRFSAERLKGVDSTLKIQPAELGDSAMYLCASSLGAGLGGAFFGQGTRLTVV.

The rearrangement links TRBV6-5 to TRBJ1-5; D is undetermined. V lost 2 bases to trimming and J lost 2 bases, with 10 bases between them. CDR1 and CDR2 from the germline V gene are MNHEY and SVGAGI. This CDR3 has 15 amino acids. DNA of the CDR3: TGTGCCAGCAGTTACAATCAGCGTGGCAATCAGCCCCAGCATTTT. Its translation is CASSYNQRGNQPQHF.

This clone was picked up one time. CDR3 nucleotide sequence: TGTGCCAGCAGACAGGGGTGGAATTCACCCCTCCACTTT. It specifies CASRQGWNSPLHF. The chain combines TRBV12-3 or TRBV12-4 with TRBJ1-6; 7 positions match TRBD1. V dropped 6 bases and J dropped 7; count of bases not matched to a gene: 3. This CDR3 spans 13 amino acids.

The CDR3 region is CASLGGTNTEAFF. In nucleotides, the CDR3 is TGTGCCAGCCTGGGAGGGACGAACACTGAAGCTTTCTTT. The rearrangement joins TRBV6-5 to TRBJ1-1; maybe TRBD1 (5 bases). V was trimmed by 8 bases and J by 1 base, leaving 11 bases between them. Per germline, CDR1 MNHEY and CDR2 SVGAGI. This CDR3 is built from 13 residues.

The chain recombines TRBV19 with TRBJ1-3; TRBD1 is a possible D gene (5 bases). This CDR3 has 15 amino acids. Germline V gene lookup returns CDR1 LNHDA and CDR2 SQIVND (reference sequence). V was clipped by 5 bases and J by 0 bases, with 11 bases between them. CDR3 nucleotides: TGTGCCAGTAGTGACAGAGTTGACTCTGGAAACACCATATATTTT. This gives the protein CASSDRVDSGNTIYF.

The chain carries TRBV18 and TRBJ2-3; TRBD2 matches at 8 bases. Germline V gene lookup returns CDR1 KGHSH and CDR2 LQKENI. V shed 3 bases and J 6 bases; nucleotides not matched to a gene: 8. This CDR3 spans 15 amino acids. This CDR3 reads CASSPVAGLSDTQYF. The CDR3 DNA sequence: TGTGCCAGCTCACCCGTAGCGGGGCTTTCGGATACGCAGTATTTT.

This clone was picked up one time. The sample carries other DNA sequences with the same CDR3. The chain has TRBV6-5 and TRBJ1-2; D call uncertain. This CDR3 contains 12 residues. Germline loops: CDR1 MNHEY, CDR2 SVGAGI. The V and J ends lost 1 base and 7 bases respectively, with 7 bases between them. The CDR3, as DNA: TGTGCCAGCAGTTACTTAGGAGGTGGCTACACCTTC. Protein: CASSYLGGGYTF.

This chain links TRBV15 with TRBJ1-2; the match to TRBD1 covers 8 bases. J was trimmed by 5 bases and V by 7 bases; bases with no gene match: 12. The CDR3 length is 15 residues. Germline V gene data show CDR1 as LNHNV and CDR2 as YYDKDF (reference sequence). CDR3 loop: CATTQSRGQGYGYTF. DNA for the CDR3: TGTGCCACCACCCAATCACGCGGACAGGGTTATGGCTACACCTTC.

This CDR3 is CASSTRTGEAGNTIYF. For the CDR3, the DNA is TGTGCCAGTAGTACGAGGACAGGGGAGGCTGGAAACACCATATATTTT. V is TRBV19 and J is TRBJ1-3; 9 positions match TRBD1. This CDR3 is 16 amino acids long. J lost 2 bases, V lost 4 bases, and 6 bases had no gene match. Germline CDR1 and CDR2: LNHDA and SQIVND (reference sequence).

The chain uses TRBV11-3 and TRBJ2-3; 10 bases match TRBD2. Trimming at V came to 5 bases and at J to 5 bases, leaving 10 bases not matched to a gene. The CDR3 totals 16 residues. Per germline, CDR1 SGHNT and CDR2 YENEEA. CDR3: CASSASRRTSGDTQYF. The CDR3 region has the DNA TGTGCCAGCAGCGCCAGCCGGAGGACTAGCGGAGATACGCAGTATTTT.

For the CDR3, the DNA is TGCAGCGCCTTGGACAGGGGCACTGAAGCTTTCTTT. Translating it yields CSALDRGTEAFF. This rearrangement joins TRBV29-1 to TRBJ1-1, with TRBD1 matching over 9 bases. Trimming took 7 bases from V and 4 from J; bases not matched to a gene: 4. Germline V gene sequence: CDR1 SQVTM, CDR2 ANQGSEA. The CDR3 loop spans 12 amino acids.

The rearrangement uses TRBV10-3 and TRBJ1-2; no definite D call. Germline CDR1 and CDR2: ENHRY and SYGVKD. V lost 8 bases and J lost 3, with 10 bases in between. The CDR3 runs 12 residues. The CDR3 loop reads CAIRTLDYGYTF. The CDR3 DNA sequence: TGTGCCATCCGCACCCTAGACTATGGCTACACCTTC.

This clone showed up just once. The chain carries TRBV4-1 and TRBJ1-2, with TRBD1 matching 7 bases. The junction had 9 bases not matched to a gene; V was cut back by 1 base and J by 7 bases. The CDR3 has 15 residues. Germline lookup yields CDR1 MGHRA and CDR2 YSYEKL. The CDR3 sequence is CASSQGRGGEFGYTF. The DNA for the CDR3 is TGCGCCAGCAGCCAAGGGAGAGGGGGCGAGTTTGGCTACACCTTC.